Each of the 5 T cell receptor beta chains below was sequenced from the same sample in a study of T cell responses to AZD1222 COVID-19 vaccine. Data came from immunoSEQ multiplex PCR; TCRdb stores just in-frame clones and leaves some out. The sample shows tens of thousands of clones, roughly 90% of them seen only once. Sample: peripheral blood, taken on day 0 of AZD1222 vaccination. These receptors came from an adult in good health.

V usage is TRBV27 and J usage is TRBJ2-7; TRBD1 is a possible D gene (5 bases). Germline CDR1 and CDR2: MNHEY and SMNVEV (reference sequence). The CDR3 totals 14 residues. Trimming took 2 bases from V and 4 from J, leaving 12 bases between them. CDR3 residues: CASSLRDTGYEQYF. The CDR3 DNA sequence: TGTGCCAGCAGTTTAAGAGACACAGGTTACGAGCAGTACTTC.

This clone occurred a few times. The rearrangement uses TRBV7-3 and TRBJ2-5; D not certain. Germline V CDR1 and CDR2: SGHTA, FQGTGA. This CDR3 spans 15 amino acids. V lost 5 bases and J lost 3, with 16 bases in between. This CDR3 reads CASSLDAAGKETQYF. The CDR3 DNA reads TGTGCCAGCAGCCTAGATGCGGCTGGGAAAGAGACCCAGTACTTC. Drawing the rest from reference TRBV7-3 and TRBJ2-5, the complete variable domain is GAGVSQTPSNKVTEKGKYVELRCDPISGHTALYWYRQSLGQGPEFLIYFQGTGAADDSGLPNDRFFAVRPEGSVSTLKIQRTERGDSAVYLCASSLDAAGKETQYFGPGTRLLVL.

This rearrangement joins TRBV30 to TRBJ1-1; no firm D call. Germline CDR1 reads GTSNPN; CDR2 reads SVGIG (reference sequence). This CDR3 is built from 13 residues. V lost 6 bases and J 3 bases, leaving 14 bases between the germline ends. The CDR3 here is CACTLGRHTEAFF. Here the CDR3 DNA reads TGTGCCTGTACCCTCGGACGTCACACTGAAGCTTTCTTT.

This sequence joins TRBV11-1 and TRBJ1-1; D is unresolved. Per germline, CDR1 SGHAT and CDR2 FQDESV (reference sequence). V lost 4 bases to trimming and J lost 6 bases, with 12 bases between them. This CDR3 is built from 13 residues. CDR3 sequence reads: CASSSGIRAEAFF. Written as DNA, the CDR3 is TGTGCCAGCAGCTCGGGGATTAGGGCTGAAGCTTTCTTT. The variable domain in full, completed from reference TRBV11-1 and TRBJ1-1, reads EAEVAQSPRYKITEKSQAVAFWCDPISGHATLYWYRQILGQGPELLVQFQDESVVDDSQLPKDRFSAERLKGVDSTLKIQPAELGDSAMYLCASSSGIRAEAFFGQGTRLTVV.

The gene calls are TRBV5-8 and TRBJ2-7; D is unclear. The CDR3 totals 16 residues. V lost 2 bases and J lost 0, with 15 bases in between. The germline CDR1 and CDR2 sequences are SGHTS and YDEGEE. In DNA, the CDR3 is TGTGCCAGCAGCTTCGGTCGCGGTGAAAGCTCCTACGAGCAGTACTTC. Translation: CASSFGRGESSYEQYF.